This T cell receptor (beta chain) came from a study of beta chain features in type 1 diabetes. Study-wide background: The study found patients and healthy donors alike in age, gender and cell yields.

Every bit of the isolated RNA underwent reverse transcription, so sequencing read expressed TCRB transcripts. Assay: immunoSEQ multiplex PCR; the TCRdb copy retains only in-frame clones and omits some. Of fewer than 450,000 clones in the sample, 13% are singletons; the top ten hold roughly 0.015%. Overall study findings and caveats: Among all four CD4+ subsets, Type 1 diabetes patients had TCRB CDR3s that were moderately but significantly shorter.

CDR1 SGHRS and CDR2 YFSETQ come from the germline V gene. CDR3 length: 14 amino acids. Trimming removed 0 bases from V and 4 bases from J, with 8 bases in between. This clone has a handful of counts. Its target is unknown. The gene calls are TRBV5-1 and TRBJ2-1; D is unresolved. The sample comprised naive CD4+ T cells from blood. This TCR came from a woman aged 18-30 years with type 1 diabetes. CDR3 bases: TGCGCCAGCAGCTTGGTGGCAATATACAATGAGCAGTTCTTC. Its translation is CASSLVAIYNEQFF.